This TCR beta chain was found in a study of blood T cell repertoires in COVID-19. Study context: From the United States, Italy and Spain came samples of acute and convalescent COVID-19. PBMCs, B-cell-depleted T cells, or T cells provided the cDNA or gDNA that made up the material.

In the original workflow: Using reference gene primer amplification, nucleated cell counts were estimated. Method: immunoSEQ multiplex PCR; TCRdb's copy keeps in-frame clones and lacks some. V and J calls and clone size come straight from that table; D and trimming were deduced from the DNA. The repertoire holds some 350,000 clones, with 80% to 90% as singletons. Germline V gene data show CDR1 as LNHDA and CDR2 as SQIVND (reference sequence). Germline trimming cut 3 bases from V and 7 bases from J; bases unmatched to any gene: 5. The CDR3 contains 14 residues. Sequencing used peripheral blood. The source is a man aged 25-40 years with active or convalescent COVID-19. This sequence joins TRBV19 and TRBJ2-2, with 7 bases aligning to TRBD1. In DNA form, the CDR3 reads TGTGCCAGTAGTATGGGTAGGGGGCTCGGGGAGCTGTTTTTT. This translates into CASSMGRGLGELFF.